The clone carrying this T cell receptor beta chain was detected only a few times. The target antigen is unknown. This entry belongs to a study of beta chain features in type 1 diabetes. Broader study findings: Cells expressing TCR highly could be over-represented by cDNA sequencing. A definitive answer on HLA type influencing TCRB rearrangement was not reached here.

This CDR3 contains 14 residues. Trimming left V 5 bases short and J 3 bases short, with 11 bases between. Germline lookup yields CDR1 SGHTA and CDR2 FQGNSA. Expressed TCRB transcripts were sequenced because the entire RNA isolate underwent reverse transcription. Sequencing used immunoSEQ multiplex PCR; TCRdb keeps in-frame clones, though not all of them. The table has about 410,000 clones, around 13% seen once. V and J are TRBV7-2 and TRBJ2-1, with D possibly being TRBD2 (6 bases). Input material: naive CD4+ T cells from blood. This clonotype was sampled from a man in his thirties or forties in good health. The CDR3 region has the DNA TGTGCCAGCAGCCGGGACTCCCGCTACAATGAGCAGTTCTTC. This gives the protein CASSRDSRYNEQFF.